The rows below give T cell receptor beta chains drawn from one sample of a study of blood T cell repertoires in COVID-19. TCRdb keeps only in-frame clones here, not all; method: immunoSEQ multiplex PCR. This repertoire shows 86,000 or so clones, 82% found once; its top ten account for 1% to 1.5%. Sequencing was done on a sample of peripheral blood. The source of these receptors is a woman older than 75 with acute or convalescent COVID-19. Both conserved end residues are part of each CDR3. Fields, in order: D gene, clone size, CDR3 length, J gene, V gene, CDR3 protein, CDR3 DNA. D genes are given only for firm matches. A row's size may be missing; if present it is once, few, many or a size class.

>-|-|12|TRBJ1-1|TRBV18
CASSFSVDEAFF
TGTGCCAGCTCATTTAGCGTAGACGAAGCTTTCTTT
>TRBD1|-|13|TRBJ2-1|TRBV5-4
CASSSLDRAEQFF
TGTGCCAGCAGCTCCTTAGACAGGGCTGAGCAGTTCTTC
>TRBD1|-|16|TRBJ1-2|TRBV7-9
CASRSTGQGAQNGYTF
TGTGCCAGCAGGTCAACCGGACAGGGGGCTCAGAATGGCTACACCTTC
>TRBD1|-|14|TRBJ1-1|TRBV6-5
CASSPTGANTEAFF
TGTGCCAGCAGTCCGACAGGGGCGAACACTGAAGCTTTCTTT
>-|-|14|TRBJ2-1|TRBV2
CASTTGAHYNEQFF
TGTGCCAGCACGACGGGAGCGCATTACAATGAGCAGTTCTTC
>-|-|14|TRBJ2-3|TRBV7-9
CASSPSTSTDTQYF
TGTGCCAGCAGCCCCTCCACTAGCACAGATACGCAGTATTTT
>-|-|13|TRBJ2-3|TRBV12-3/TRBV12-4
CASQGTGTDTQYF
TGTGCCAGCCAAGGGACTGGCACAGATACGCAGTATTTT
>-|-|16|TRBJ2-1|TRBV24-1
CATSDPTGSSYNEQFF
TGTGCCACCAGTGACCCTACTGGGAGCTCCTACAATGAGCAGTTCTTC
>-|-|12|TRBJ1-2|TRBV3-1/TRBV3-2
CASSPGSYGYTF
TGTGCCAGCAGCCCCGGGAGCTATGGCTACACCTTC
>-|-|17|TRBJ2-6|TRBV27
CASSSWTALSGANVLTF
TGTGCCAGCAGTTCCTGGACAGCGCTCTCTGGGGCCAACGTCCTGACTTTC
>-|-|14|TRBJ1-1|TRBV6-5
CASSYGLLNTEAFF
TGTGCCAGCAGTTACGGGCTTTTGAACACTGAAGCTTTCTTT
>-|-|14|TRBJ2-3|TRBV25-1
CASSDRGWADTQYF
TGTGCCAGCAGTGATAGGGGGTGGGCAGATACGCAGTATTTT
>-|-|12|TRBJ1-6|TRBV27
CASSPINSPLHF
TGTGCCAGCAGCCCAATTAATTCACCCCTCCACTTT
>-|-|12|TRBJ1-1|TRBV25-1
CASGRMWGEAFF
TGTGCCAGCGGGAGAATGTGGGGGGAGGCTTTCTTT
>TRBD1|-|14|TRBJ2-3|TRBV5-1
CASSPGQPTDTQYF
TGCGCCAGCAGCCCGGGACAGCCCACAGATACGCAGTATTTT
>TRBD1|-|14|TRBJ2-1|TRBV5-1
CASSLGDRTIEQFF
TGCGCCAGCAGCTTGGGGGACAGGACAATTGAGCAGTTCTTC
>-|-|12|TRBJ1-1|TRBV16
CASSREGSEAFF
TGTGCCAGCAGCCGAGAGGGTTCCGAAGCTTTCTTT
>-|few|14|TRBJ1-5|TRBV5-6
CASSFSQGGQPQHF
TGTGCCAGCAGCTTTTCACAGGGTGGTCAGCCCCAGCATTTT
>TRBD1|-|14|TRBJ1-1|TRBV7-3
CASSSGTGSTEAFF
TGTGCCAGCAGCTCAGGGACAGGGAGCACTGAAGCTTTCTTT
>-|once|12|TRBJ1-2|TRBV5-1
CASSLGAGGYTF
TGCGCCAGCAGCCTAGGGGCTGGCGGCTACACCTTC
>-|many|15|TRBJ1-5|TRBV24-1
CATSDRTHGNQPQHF
TGTGCCACCAGTGATCGGACACACGGAAATCAGCCCCAGCATTTT
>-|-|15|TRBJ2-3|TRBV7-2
CASSLAPRYTDTQYF
TGTGCCAGCAGCTTAGCCCCCCGGTACACAGATACGCAGTATTTT
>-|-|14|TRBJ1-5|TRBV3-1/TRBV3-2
CASSLRGSNQPQHF
TGTGCCAGCAGTCTACGGGGGAGCAATCAGCCCCAGCATTTT